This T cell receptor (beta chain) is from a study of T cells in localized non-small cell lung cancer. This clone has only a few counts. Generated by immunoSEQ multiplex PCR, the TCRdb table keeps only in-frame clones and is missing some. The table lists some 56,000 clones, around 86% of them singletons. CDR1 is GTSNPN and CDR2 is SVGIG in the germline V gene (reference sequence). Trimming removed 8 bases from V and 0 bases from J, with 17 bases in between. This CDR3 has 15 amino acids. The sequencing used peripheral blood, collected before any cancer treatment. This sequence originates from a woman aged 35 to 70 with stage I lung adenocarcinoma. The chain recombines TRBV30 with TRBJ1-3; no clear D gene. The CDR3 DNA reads TGTGCCGGTAAAGGGCAATCCCTCTCTGGAAACACCATATATTTT. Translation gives CAGKGQSLSGNTIYF.